Following are 5 T cell receptor beta chains from one sample sequenced in a study of OX40 agonist ivuxolimab in advanced cancers. The method behind the library was the immunoSEQ multiplex PCR assay. The clones in this table, taken by TCRdb from immuneACCESS, are in-frame only. Not every clone is retained; where verified, under half of the shortfall comes from an unresolved V gene, and the cause of the rest is unknown. This sample holds fewer than 100,000 clones; approximately 93% were observed only once. The ten largest clones represent about 6.7% of the sample. Specimen: CD4+ or CD8+ T cells sorted from blood, collected in a trial of the OX40 agonist ivuxolimab. The receptors derive from an adult with an advanced solid tumor such as melanoma, head and neck, liver or kidney cancer.

This rearrangement joins TRBV9 to TRBJ2-3, with TRBD2 identical over 10 bases. The germline gives CDR1 SGDLS, CDR2 YYNGEE. The CDR3 sequence is 17 residues long. V lost 3 bases and J lost 2; bases outside the gene matches: 9. CDR3 region: CASSDSRTSGNTDTQYF. The CDR3 DNA follows: TGTGCCAGCAGCGACTCCCGGACTAGCGGAAACACAGATACGCAGTATTTT. Drawing the rest from reference TRBV9 and TRBJ2-3, the complete variable domain is DSGVTQTPKHLITATGQRVTLRCSPRSGDLSVYWYQQSLDQGLQFLIQYYNGEERAKGNILERFSAQQFPDLHSELNLSSLELGDSALYFCASSDSRTSGNTDTQYFGPGTRLTVL.

The V and J genes are TRBV19 and TRBJ2-2, with TRBD1 matching over 7 bases. Germline V gives CDR1 LNHDA, CDR2 SQIVND (reference sequence). CDR3 length equals 16 residues. The J segment lost 3 bases and the V segment lost 4 bases, leaving 8 bases of the junction unmatched. The CDR3 DNA follows: TGTGCCAGTAGTAAGGTGATTGACAGGGACACCGGGGAGCTGTTTTTT. It codes for CASSKVIDRDTGELFF.

The rearrangement links TRBV6-5 to TRBJ2-2, with 8 bases matching TRBD1. The CDR3 is made up of 15 amino acids. Germline values: CDR1 MNHEY, CDR2 SVGAGI. Losses at the gene ends were 11 bases for V and 7 bases for J; bases not matched to a gene: 15. This chain's CDR3 is CASTGDWGGDGELFF. The CDR3 DNA reads as TGTGCCTCGACAGGGGACTGGGGAGGCGACGGGGAGCTGTTTTTT.

The J gene is TRBJ2-2, the V gene TRBV5-1; 7 positions agree with TRBD1. Trimming cost V 5 bases and J 0 bases; bases outside gene matches: 4. This CDR3 has 15 amino acids. Germline CDR1 reads SGHRS; CDR2 reads YFSETQ. The CDR3 reads CASRIGQANTGELFF. The CDR3 region has the DNA TGCGCCAGCAGAATTGGACAGGCGAACACCGGGGAGCTGTTTTTT.

The chain is built from TRBV4-1 and TRBJ2-5; 7 nucleotides line up with TRBD2. V lost 0 bases, J lost 5 bases, and 3 bases stayed unmatched. The CDR3 length is 14 residues. In germline, CDR1 is MGHRA, CDR2 YSYEKL. The CDR3 spells CASSQEGGWETQYF. The CDR3 nucleotides read TGCGCCAGCAGCCAAGAGGGGGGGTGGGAGACCCAGTACTTC.